The sequence of this TCR beta chain was determined in a study of cytomegalovirus exposure and HLA in healthy donors. Notes on the study in general: The study put 150 or so TCR beta chains on its list as cytomegalovirus-associated. According to reports, the classifier identified cytomegalovirus status with high specificity and sensitivity.

The PCR ran on 60 Vbeta and 13 Jbeta primers. Sequencing was performed with immunoSEQ multiplex PCR; in TCRdb, only in-frame clones are kept and a portion is missing. Altogether under 150,000 clones are present, 68% being singletons, with the ten largest covering about 4.5%. A note on this clone: Its antigen is currently unknown.

Specimen: PBMCs. The sequence came from a man aged 55 to 69 in good health and CMV-seronegative.

The CDR3 is CASSSSYEQYF. CDR3 nucleotides: TGCGCCAGCAGCTCATCCTACGAGCAGTACTTC. The chain recombines TRBV5-1 with TRBJ2-7, with unresolved D. Germline V CDR1 and CDR2: SGHRS, YFSETQ. Trimming pared 3 bases from V and 1 base from J, leaving 2 bases between. CDR3 length equals 11 residues.